These T cell receptor beta chains were read from a single sample in a study of T cells in Graves' hyperthyroidism and ophthalmopathy. Each CDR3 protein is one row after TCRdb ran MiXCR on the multiplex PCR reads. The profile shows approximately 870,000 distinct CDR3 sequences, over 35% of them singletons. Sequencing was carried out using blood. All receptors derive from a man aged 18-30 years with Graves' hyperthyroidism. Each CDR3 is given with its conserved first and last residue. A D gene is named only where the DNA matches it firmly. Only some rows state a clone size, as once, few, many or a class for expanded clones.

V: TRBV5-1; J: TRBJ1-1; D: .; size: many; DNA: TGCGCCAGCAGCTTAACAGGGATCCCTGAAGCTTTCTTT; CDR3: CASSLTGIPEAFF
V: TRBV13; J: TRBJ1-5; D: .; size: .; DNA: TGTGCCAGCAGTTTTGGGGGGAAGGTTAATCAGCCCCAGCATTTT; CDR3: CASSFGGKVNQPQHF
V: TRBV7-9; J: TRBJ1-4; D: .; size: few; DNA: TGTGCCAGCAGCTCAACAGGGAGGTCTAATGAAAAACTGTTTTTT; CDR3: CASSSTGRSNEKLFF
V: TRBV7-9; J: TRBJ2-7; D: TRBD1; size: .; DNA: TGTGCCAGCAGCCACACGGGACAGGGATTCTACGAGCAGTACTTC; CDR3: CASSHTGQGFYEQYF
V: TRBV20-1; J: TRBJ2-5; D: .; size: .; DNA: TGCAGTGCTAGACAAGCTGTAGCGGACCCCGAAGAGACCCAGTACTTC; CDR3: CSARQAVADPEETQYF
V: TRBV2; J: TRBJ2-3; D: TRBD2; size: .; DNA: TGTGCCAGCAGTCGTGGTAGCGGGGGGGTGAGCACAGATACGCAGTATTTT; CDR3: CASSRGSGGVSTDTQYF
V: TRBV6-4; J: TRBJ2-2; D: .; size: few; DNA: TGTGCCAGCAGTGACACATCGAGGACCGGGGAGCTGTTTTTT; CDR3: CASSDTSRTGELFF
V: TRBV5-1; J: TRBJ1-2; D: TRBD1; size: few; DNA: TGCGCCAGCAGCTGGGGGACAGTTAACTATGGCTACACCTTC; CDR3: CASSWGTVNYGYTF
V: TRBV20-1; J: TRBJ1-5; D: TRBD1; size: .; DNA: TGCAGTGCTAGGACAGGGGATAATCAGCCCCAGCATTTT; CDR3: CSARTGDNQPQHF
V: TRBV29-1; J: TRBJ1-1; D: .; size: many; DNA: TGCAGCGTTGATCAGAGGAGGGAGGCGAACACTGAAGCTTTCTTT; CDR3: CSVDQRREANTEAFF
V: TRBV7-2; J: TRBJ1-2; D: .; size: .; DNA: TGTGCCAGCAGCTTAGAGCCGTTTGGCTACACCTTC; CDR3: CASSLEPFGYTF
V: TRBV15; J: TRBJ1-4; D: .; size: .; DNA: TGTGCCACCAGCAGAGATCGGGGGGGAAAACTGTTTTTT; CDR3: CATSRDRGGKLFF
V: TRBV19; J: TRBJ1-5; D: TRBD1; size: .; DNA: TGTGCCAGTAGTATGGGGGACAGGATTCAGCCCCAGCATTTT; CDR3: CASSMGDRIQPQHF
V: TRBV6-5; J: TRBJ1-1; D: TRBD1; size: few; DNA: TGTGCCAGCAGGGGGGACAGGGGGATTGCTTTCTTT; CDR3: CASRGDRGIAFF
V: TRBV29-1; J: TRBJ2-5; D: TRBD1; size: .; DNA: TGCAGCGTTGAGGGACAGGGGGCCTGGGAGACCCAGTACTTC; CDR3: CSVEGQGAWETQYF
V: TRBV19; J: TRBJ1-2; D: TRBD1; size: .; DNA: TGTGCCAGTAGTACCGGACAGGGACCGTTCTATGGCTACACCTTC; CDR3: CASSTGQGPFYGYTF